In its sample, the clone carrying this T cell receptor beta chain was seen many times. The data were obtained in a study of regulatory T cells in long-lasting Graves disease. The time point: newly diagnosed GD, antithyroid drugs for less than 3 months. PBMC-extracted RNA yielded the TCR library. Arm-PCR with iRepertoire HTBI primers amplified the CDR3 regions for these TCR beta libraries. MiXCR, applied by TCRdb to the multiplex PCR reads, yields one record per CDR3 protein. The data show over 350,000 distinct CDR3 sequences, roughly 15% seen once. These sequences were also reported in another study, on T cells in Graves' hyperthyroidism and ophthalmopathy. From that second work: Thyroid ultrasound and orbital computed tomography, with clinical symptoms and serum thyroxine and TRAb, informed diagnoses. Most thyroid clonotypes expanded above 0.001 were also detected in blood.

This TCR was recovered from a woman aged 50 to 60 with Graves disease. The specimen was peripheral blood mononuclear cells (PBMCs), collected at new diagnosis, from a patient treated with antithyroid drugs.

The CDR3 DNA sequence: TGTGCCAGCAGTTACGCGGGACTAGCGGGAGCGACGGAGAATGAGCAGTTCTTC. Amino acids: CASSYAGLAGATENEQFF. This rearrangement joins TRBV6-2 or TRBV6-3 to TRBJ2-1; 14 nucleotides match TRBD2. This CDR3 spans 18 amino acids. J gave up 7 bases and V 2 bases, and 10 bases lay outside the gene matches. The germline V gene has CDR1 MNHEY and CDR2 SVGEGT.